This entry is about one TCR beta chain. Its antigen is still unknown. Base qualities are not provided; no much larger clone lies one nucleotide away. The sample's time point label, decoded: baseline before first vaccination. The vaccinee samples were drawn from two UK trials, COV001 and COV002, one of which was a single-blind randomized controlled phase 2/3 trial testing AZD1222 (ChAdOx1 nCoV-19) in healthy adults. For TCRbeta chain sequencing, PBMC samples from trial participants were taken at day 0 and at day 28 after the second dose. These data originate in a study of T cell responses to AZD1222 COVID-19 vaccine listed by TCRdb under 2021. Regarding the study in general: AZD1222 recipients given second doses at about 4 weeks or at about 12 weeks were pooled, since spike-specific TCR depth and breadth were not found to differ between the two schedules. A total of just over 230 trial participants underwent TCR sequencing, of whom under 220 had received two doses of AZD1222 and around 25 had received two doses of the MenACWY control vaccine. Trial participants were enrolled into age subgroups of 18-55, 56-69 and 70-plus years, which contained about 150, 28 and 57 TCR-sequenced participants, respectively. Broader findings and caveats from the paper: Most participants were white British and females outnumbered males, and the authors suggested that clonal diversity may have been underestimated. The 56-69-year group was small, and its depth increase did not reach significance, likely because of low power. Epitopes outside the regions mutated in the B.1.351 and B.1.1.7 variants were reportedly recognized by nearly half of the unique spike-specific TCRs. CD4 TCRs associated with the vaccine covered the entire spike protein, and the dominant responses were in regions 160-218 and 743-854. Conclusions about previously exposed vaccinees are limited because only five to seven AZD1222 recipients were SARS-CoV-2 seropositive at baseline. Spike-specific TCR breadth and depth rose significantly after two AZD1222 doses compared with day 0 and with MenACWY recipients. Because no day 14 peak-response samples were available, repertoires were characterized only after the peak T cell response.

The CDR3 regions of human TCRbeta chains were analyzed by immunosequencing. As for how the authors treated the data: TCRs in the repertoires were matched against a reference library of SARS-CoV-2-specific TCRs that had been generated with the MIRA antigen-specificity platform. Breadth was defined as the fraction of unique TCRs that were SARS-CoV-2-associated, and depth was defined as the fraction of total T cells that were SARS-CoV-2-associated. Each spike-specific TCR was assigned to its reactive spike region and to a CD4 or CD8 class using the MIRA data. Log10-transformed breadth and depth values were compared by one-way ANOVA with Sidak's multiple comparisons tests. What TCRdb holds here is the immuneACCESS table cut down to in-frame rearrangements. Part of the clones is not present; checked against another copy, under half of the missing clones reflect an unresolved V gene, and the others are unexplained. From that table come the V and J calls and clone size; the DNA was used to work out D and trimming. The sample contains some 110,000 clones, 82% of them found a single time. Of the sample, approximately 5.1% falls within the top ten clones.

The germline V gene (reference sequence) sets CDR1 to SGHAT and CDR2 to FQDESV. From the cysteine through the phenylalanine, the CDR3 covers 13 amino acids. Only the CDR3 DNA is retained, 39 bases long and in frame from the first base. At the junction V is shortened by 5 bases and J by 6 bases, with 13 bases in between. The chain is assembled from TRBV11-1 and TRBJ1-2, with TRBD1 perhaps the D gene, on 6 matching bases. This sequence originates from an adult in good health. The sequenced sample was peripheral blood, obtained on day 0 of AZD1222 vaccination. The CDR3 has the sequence CASSPSGQNGYTF. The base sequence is TGTGCCAGCAGCCCTTCCGGACAGAATGGCTACACCTTC.